A single sample gave rise to the 25 T cell receptor beta chains below, sequenced in a study of T cells in Graves' hyperthyroidism and ophthalmopathy. Template material for amplifying TCR beta CDR3 regions consisted of RNA transcripts. HTBI primers were used for first-round RT-PCR of the TCR CDR3. TCRdb analysed the multiplex PCR reads with MiXCR anew, one entry per CDR3 protein. Here the sample spans under 350,000 distinct CDR3 sequences, approximately 15% being singletons. The sample consisted of blood. The receptors derive from a woman aged 55-69 years with Graves' ophthalmopathy.

This clonotype occurred a few times. The rearrangement links TRBV20-1 to TRBJ1-5; no clear D gene. This CDR3 spans 15 amino acids. V was pared by 6 bases and J by 0 bases, with 15 bases between. Germline CDR1 and CDR2: DFQATT and SNEGSKA (reference sequence). CDR3 in DNA: TGCAGTGCAAAAAGAGGGTGGGATAGCAATCAGCCCCAGCATTTT. It is translated as CSAKRGWDSNQPQHF.

The chain carries TRBV4-3 and TRBJ2-6; D possibly corresponds to TRBD1 (6 bases). The CDR3 covers 21 residues. Germline values: CDR1 LGHNA, CDR2 YSLEER. The ends were cut back, 0 bases at V and 0 bases at J, with 21 bases in the middle. The CDR3, as DNA: TGCGCCAGCAGCCAAGAGTATTCCCCACCAGGACAGACCTCTGGGGCCAACGTCCTGACTTTC. As protein: CASSQEYSPPGQTSGANVLTF.

This clonotype was seen repeatedly, ten times or more. The CDR3 spells CASSLSAGSGNTIYF. The DNA of the CDR3 is TGTGCCAGCAGTTTAAGCGCGGGATCTGGAAACACCATATATTTT. This chain links TRBV28 with TRBJ1-3; D unresolved. CDR1 MDHEN and CDR2 SYDVKM come from the germline V gene. The CDR3 spans 15 residues. The V gene lost 2 bases and the J gene lost 1 base, with 9 bases spanning the gap.

This clonotype was detected many times. The J gene is TRBJ2-3, the V gene TRBV10-1; the D is unclear. The CDR3 spans 13 residues. The germline V and J ends were trimmed by 3 bases and 3 bases, with 7 bases remaining between them. Germline values: CDR1 WNHNN, CDR2 SYGVQD (reference sequence). CDR3: CASSDVGTDTQYF. The CDR3 nucleotides are TGCGCCAGCAGTGATGTGGGGACAGATACGCAGTATTTT.

This clonotype was counted ten times or more. The V gene is TRBV28, the J gene TRBJ2-1, with a tentative D call TRBD2 (5 bases). Germline CDR1 is MDHEN and CDR2 is SYDVKM. Trimming cost V 5 bases and J 1 base, with 9 bases left between them. The CDR3 length is 14 residues. CDR3 DNA: TGTGCCAGCAGTCGCCGGGGTTCCTACAATGAGCAGTTCTTC. Protein sequence: CASSRRGSYNEQFF.

This clonotype has ten or more counts. The chain links TRBV7-9 to TRBJ2-1; the match to TRBD1 covers 9 bases. The CDR3 has 14 residues. Germline CDR1 and CDR2: SEHNR and FQNEAQ (reference sequence). The junction had 7 bases not matched to a gene; V was cut back by 5 bases and J by 8 bases. This CDR3 reads CASSLMGQGHEQFF. DNA for the CDR3: TGTGCCAGCAGCCTAATGGGACAGGGCCATGAGCAGTTCTTC.

At least ten counts were recorded for this clonotype. This chain uses TRBV12-3 or TRBV12-4 with TRBJ1-2; D uncertain. This CDR3 contains 14 residues. V shed 5 bases and J shed 0 bases, with 10 bases lying between them. The DNA for the CDR3 is TGTGCCAGCAGTCGAGGAGCGGCTAACTATGGCTACACCTTC. It is translated as CASSRGAANYGYTF.

Comment on this clonotype: Being one base from a much bigger clone, this may be a read error. The rearrangement joins TRBV5-5 to TRBJ2-3; the match to TRBD1 covers 7 bases. The germline CDR1 and CDR2 sequences are SGHKS and YYEKEE (reference sequence). This CDR3 contains 15 residues. V shed 4 bases, J shed 3 bases, and the junction held 8 bases outside the gene matches. CDR3 sequence reads: CASSVQGGGTDTQYF. CDR3 coding DNA: TGTGCCAGCAGCGTCCAAGGGGGCGGGACAGATACGCAGTATTTT.

In this sample, this clonotype turned up a few times. The chain employs TRBV12-3 or TRBV12-4 and TRBJ2-7; D is perhaps TRBD2 (6 bases). This CDR3 has 14 amino acids. V was pared by 6 bases and J by 7 bases, with 19 bases between. DNA for the CDR3: TGTGCCAGCAGAACTAGACAGCCCGGGAGTGAGCAGTACTTC. Amino acid sequence: CASRTRQPGSEQYF.

This clonotype has at least ten counts. The rearrangement joins TRBV5-1 to TRBJ2-3; D ambiguous. This CDR3 comprises 13 residues. V was cut by 2 bases and J by 1 base, with 5 bases left in between. Germline-derived CDR1 and CDR2 are SGHRS and YFSETQ. The CDR3: CASSLEGTDTQYF. The CDR3 coding sequence is TGCGCCAGCAGCTTAGAGGGCACAGATACGCAGTATTTT.

A note on this clonotype: A much more abundant neighbour one base away suggests this may be a read error. Here the CDR3 omits its conserved ending phenylalanine or tryptophan, so a read error is the likely source. The V call is TRBV28, the J call TRBJ2-7; 7 nucleotides match TRBD1. Germline V gene lookup returns CDR1 MDHEN and CDR2 SYDVKM. CDR3 length: 15 residues. Losses at the gene ends were 6 bases for V and 0 bases for J; bases not matched to a gene: 8. The CDR3 here is CASSPLGDSSYEQYL. The CDR3 nucleotides read TGTGCCAGCAGCCCTTTGGGGGACAGCTCCTACGAGCAGTACCTC.

This clonotype came up many times. The rearrangement joins TRBV11-2 to TRBJ1-2; TRBD1 aligns across 8 bases. The CDR3 length is 14 residues. V was pared by 4 bases and J by 7 bases, with 8 bases of the junction left unmatched. Per germline, CDR1 SGHAT and CDR2 FQNNGV. CDR3 region: CASSSPDRVGGYTF. The CDR3 bases are TGTGCCAGCAGCTCCCCGGACAGGGTTGGTGGCTACACCTTC.

This clonotype was counted only a few times. The rearrangement links TRBV19 to TRBJ1-2; 10 bases match TRBD1. CDR3 length: 15 residues. The V segment lost 2 bases and the J segment 5 bases; nucleotides outside the gene matches: 5. Germline CDR1 and CDR2: LNHDA and SQIVND (reference sequence). CDR3: CASSILRTGGYGYTF. The CDR3 DNA reads TGTGCCAGTAGTATACTACGGACAGGGGGATATGGCTACACCTTC.

This clonotype was counted only a few times. The chain joins TRBV15 to TRBJ2-3; TRBD2 matches at 13 bases. J was trimmed by 3 bases and V by 5 bases; bases with no gene match: 14. The CDR3 totals 19 residues. Germline CDR1 is LNHNV and CDR2 is YYDKDF (reference sequence). The CDR3 here is CATSGGTSGATGVTDTQYF. The CDR3 nucleotides are TGTGCCACCAGCGGGGGGACTAGCGGGGCGACCGGGGTGACAGATACGCAGTATTTT.

This clonotype has ten or more counts. This CDR3 reads CASSYSPGDTEAFF. The CDR3 region has the DNA TGTGCCAGCAGTTATAGTCCTGGGGACACTGAAGCTTTCTTT. The gene calls are TRBV6-1 and TRBJ1-1; D is ambiguous. V lost 5 bases to trimming and J lost 3 bases, with 13 bases between them. This CDR3 comprises 14 residues. Looked up from germline, CDR1 is MNHNS and CDR2 is SASEGT.

This clonotype was seen many times. The chain carries TRBV28 and TRBJ2-5; D not resolved. The V and J ends lost 3 bases and 7 bases respectively, with 12 bases between them. CDR3 length equals 13 residues. The germline V gene has CDR1 MDHEN and CDR2 SYDVKM. DNA of the CDR3: TGTGCCAGCAGTTTGATTGGGGTTGTGACCCAGTACTTC. Translating gives CASSLIGVVTQYF. The whole variable domain, remainder taken from reference TRBV28 and TRBJ2-5, is DVKVTQSSRYLVKRTGEKVFLECVQDMDHENMFWYRQDPGLGLRLIYFSYDVKMKEKGDIPEGYSVSREKKERFSLILESASTNQTSMYLCASSLIGVVTQYFGPGTRLLVL.

The chain couples TRBV6-5 to TRBJ2-7; D perhaps matches TRBD1 (6 bases). V shed 0 bases and J shed 1 base, with 25 bases lying between them. Germline V gene sequence: CDR1 MNHEY, CDR2 SVGAGI. The CDR3 runs 20 residues. The CDR3 spells CASSYSRLSNIRGYSYEQYF. The CDR3 DNA reads TGTGCCAGCAGTTACTCCCGCCTCTCGAATATCAGGGGTTATTCCTACGAGCAGTACTTC.

This sequence joins TRBV20-1 and TRBJ1-2, with D possibly matching TRBD1 (6 bases). Per germline, CDR1 DFQATT and CDR2 SNEGSKA (reference sequence). The CDR3 totals 14 residues. Between the trimmed V and J ends, which lost 0 bases and 10 bases, there was a span of 18 bases. The CDR3 DNA follows: TGCAGTGCTAGAGATCATCAGGACAGTATTGACTACACCTTC. Translation gives CSARDHQDSIDYTF.

This clonotype occurred many times. J is TRBJ2-3 and V is TRBV7-2; D is ambiguous. The CDR3 has 15 amino acids. The germline V gene encodes CDR1 SGHTA and CDR2 FQGNSA. With 5 bases removed from V and 1 base from J, the gap between germline ends came to 13 bases. The DNA of the CDR3 is TGTGCCAGCAGCGCCGTGGCGGTAGGCACAGATACGCAGTATTTT. This gives the protein CASSAVAVGTDTQYF. The entire variable domain, with the rest obtained from reference TRBV7-2 and TRBJ2-3, is as follows: GAGVSQSPSNKVTEKGKDVELRCDPISGHTALYWYRQSLGQGLEFLIYFQGNSAPDKSGLPSDRFSAERTGGSVSTLTIQRTQQEDSAVYLCASSAVAVGTDTQYFGPGTRLTVL.

V and J are TRBV19 and TRBJ2-4, with 9 bases aligning to TRBD1. Trimming removed 2 bases from V and 0 bases from J; junction bases left unmatched: 11. The CDR3 sequence is 19 residues long. The V gene's germline CDR1 is LNHDA and CDR2 SQIVND (reference sequence). The DNA of the CDR3 is TGTGCCAGTAGTATAAGGTTTACAGGGGGCGATCTAGCCAAAAACATTCAGTACTTC. Amino acids: CASSIRFTGGDLAKNIQYF.

The chain carries TRBV19 and TRBJ2-2, with 10 bases fitting TRBD2. CDR3 length: 14 residues. Per germline, CDR1 LNHDA and CDR2 SQIVND (reference sequence). J was trimmed by 5 bases and V by 6 bases; bases with no gene match: 3. The CDR3, as DNA: TGTGCCAGTAGGGTACTAGCGGGAACCGGGGAGCTGTTTTTT. Encoded protein: CASRVLAGTGELFF.

The chain carries TRBV6-2 or TRBV6-3 and TRBJ1-4; 10 bases fit TRBD1. The V gene end was trimmed by 5 bases and the J gene end by 5 bases; junction bases not matched to a gene: 14. The CDR3 loop spans 18 amino acids. Looked up from germline, CDR1 is MNHEY and CDR2 is SVGEGT. The CDR3 coding sequence is TGTGCCAGCAGTATTTCCGGGACAGGGGTACCACCAAATGAAAAACTGTTTTTT. It codes for CASSISGTGVPPNEKLFF.

This clonotype was seen many times. The chain has TRBV7-9 and TRBJ1-6; tentatively, D is TRBD1 (5 bases). The length of the CDR3 is 13 residues. Per germline, CDR1 SEHNR and CDR2 FQNEAQ (reference sequence). V gave up 10 bases and J gave up 6 bases, with 13 bases separating them. The CDR3 spells CAIERGSNSPLHF. Here the CDR3 DNA reads TGTGCCATCGAGCGGGGGAGTAATTCACCCCTCCACTTT.

In this sample, this clonotype turned up many times. V gene TRBV12-3 or TRBV12-4 combines with J gene TRBJ2-5; tentatively, D is TRBD2 (6 bases). CDR3 size: 15 residues. The germline V and J ends were trimmed by 1 base and 1 base, with 10 bases remaining between them. CDR3 amino acids: CASSLELGLQETQYF. The CDR3, as DNA: TGTGCCAGCAGTTTAGAGTTGGGACTCCAAGAGACCCAGTACTTC.

This clonotype was recorded a few times. J is TRBJ1-2 and V is TRBV15; D is ambiguous. Germline V gene data show CDR1 as LNHNV and CDR2 as YYDKDF (reference sequence). V was pared by 0 bases and J by 5 bases, with 13 bases between. This CDR3 has 15 residues. The CDR3, as DNA: TGTGCCACCAGCAGAGATTTGTTGAGTTTTTATGGCTACACCTTC. Translated, it gives CATSRDLLSFYGYTF. The full variable domain, rest sourced from reference TRBV15 and TRBJ1-2, is DAMVIQNPRYQVTQFGKPVTLSCSQTLNHNVMYWYQQKSSQAPKLLFHYYDKDFNNEADTPDNFQSRRPNTSFCFLDIRSPGLGDTAMYLCATSRDLLSFYGYTFGSGTRLTVV.